Shown below are 23 T cell receptor beta chains from a single sample sequenced in a study of T cell clonotyping in hematopoietic cell transplantation. The sample's time point: recipient sample about 28 days before transplant, after cytoreduction. Clones were sequenced by immunoSEQ multiplex PCR, and TCRdb holds only the in-frame ones, with some missing. The sample includes about 36,000 clones, 85% to 95% of them seen just once. Material: peripheral blood mononuclear cells, obtained before stem cell transplant. The receptor source for this set is a man aged 40-49 years with chronic myeloid leukemia. Some clones in this sample may be carry-over from other donors' samples.

The V call is TRBV14, the J call TRBJ1-1; no reliable D call. V was pared by 1 base and J by 2 bases, with 11 bases between. Per germline, CDR1 SGHDN and CDR2 FVKESK. There are 15 residues in the CDR3. In DNA form, the CDR3 reads TGTGCCAGCAGCCAAGGATTATACAGCAACACTGAAGCTTTCTTT. Protein: CASSQGLYSNTEAFF.

The rearrangement links TRBV29-1 to TRBJ2-5; D not certain. The CDR3 has 15 residues. Trimming took 4 bases from V and 2 from J, leaving 17 bases between them. Germline V gene sequence: CDR1 SQVTM, CDR2 ANQGSEA. CDR3 amino acids: CSVGRTYSPQETQYF. Written as DNA, the CDR3 is TGCAGCGTTGGGCGGACCTACTCCCCTCAAGAGACCCAGTACTTC.

This sequence joins TRBV29-1 and TRBJ2-7; 15 nucleotides agree with TRBD2. Germline CDR1 SQVTM, CDR2 ANQGSEA. J lost 5 bases, V lost 7 bases, and 6 bases had no gene match. CDR3 length equals 14 residues. The CDR3 sequence is CSATRTSGGDEQYF. DNA of the CDR3: TGCAGCGCTACCAGGACTAGCGGGGGGGACGAGCAGTACTTC.

The chain joins TRBV30 to TRBJ1-5; TRBD1 agrees at 11 bases. The germline gives CDR1 GTSNPN, CDR2 SVGIG (reference sequence). The CDR3 loop spans 17 amino acids. V shed 2 bases and J 2 bases; nucleotides not matched to a gene: 8. The DNA for the CDR3 is TGTGCCTGGAGTCTAGGGACAGGGGGACGGGGCAATCAGCCCCAGCATTTT. Translating gives CAWSLGTGGRGNQPQHF.

This clone came up once. This chain joins TRBV28 and TRBJ2-7, with D uncertain. The V and J ends lost 1 base and 3 bases respectively, with 7 bases between them. Germline CDR1 is MDHEN and CDR2 is SYDVKM. The CDR3 contains 13 residues. The chain's CDR3 is CASSLYGDYEQYF. The DNA for the CDR3 is TGTGCCAGCAGTTTATATGGGGACTACGAGCAGTACTTC.

V is TRBV4-2 and J is TRBJ2-7, with 7 bases fitting TRBD1. CDR3 size: 15 residues. Germline V gene sequence: CDR1 LGHNA, CDR2 YNFKEQ. Trimming took 0 bases from V and 2 from J; bases not matched to a gene: 4. The CDR3 DNA sequence: TGTGCCAGCAGCCAAGAAGACAGGGTGCCCTACGAGCAGTACTTC. Translating gives CASSQEDRVPYEQYF.

The chain has TRBV5-1 and TRBJ2-3; 10 nucleotides agree with TRBD2. This CDR3 region has 18 residues. Germline values: CDR1 SGHRS, CDR2 YFSETQ. V lost 0 bases to trimming and J lost 0 bases; unmatched junction nucleotides: 7. CDR3 sequence reads: CASSLDASGGTSTDTQYF. Written as DNA, the CDR3 is TGCGCCAGCAGCTTGGATGCTAGCGGGGGTACTAGCACAGATACGCAGTATTTT.

The chain carries TRBV13 and TRBJ2-7; D remains unclear. Per the germline V gene, CDR1 is PRHDT and CDR2 is FYEKMQ (reference sequence). With 5 bases removed from V and 0 bases from J, the gap between germline ends came to 11 bases. The CDR3 sequence is 14 residues long. Here the CDR3 DNA reads TGTGCCAGCAGCCCCGGCGGCACCTCCTACGAGCAGTACTTC. Translating it yields CASSPGGTSYEQYF.

The chain is built from TRBV5-8 and TRBJ2-7, with no clear D. The germline V gene has CDR1 SGHTS and CDR2 YDEGEE. V was shortened by 0 bases and J by 4 bases, with 14 bases between the two germline ends. CDR3 size: 15 residues. CDR3 residues: CASSLGVVVEYEQYF. In nucleotides, the CDR3 is TGTGCCAGCAGCTTGGGGGTCGTTGTTGAGTACGAGCAGTACTTC.

The V call is TRBV28, the J call TRBJ2-3, with TRBD2 identical over 12 bases. The CDR3 is made up of 15 amino acids. V was pared by 6 bases and J by 1 base, with 2 bases of the junction left unmatched. Germline-derived CDR1 and CDR2 are MDHEN and SYDVKM. The CDR3 loop reads CASRRTSGGTDTQYF. CDR3 DNA sequence: TGTGCCAGCAGGAGGACTAGCGGGGGCACAGATACGCAGTATTTT.

The table lists this clone with a few counts. This sequence joins TRBV28 and TRBJ1-6; 8 nucleotides agree with TRBD1. CDR3 length: 17 amino acids. The germline gives CDR1 MDHEN, CDR2 SYDVKM. With V trimmed by 7 bases and J by 4 bases, 12 bases remained unmatched. This CDR3 is CASTLLSGGSYNSPLHF. CDR3 nucleotide sequence: TGTGCCAGCACGTTACTCTCAGGGGGCAGTTATAATTCACCCCTCCACTTT.

This chain links TRBV11-2 with TRBJ1-2, with a tentative D call TRBD1 (6 bases). The germline V gene has CDR1 SGHAT and CDR2 FQNNGV. V gave up 6 bases and J gave up 8 bases, with 22 bases separating them. The CDR3 runs to 15 residues. The CDR3 region has the DNA TGTGCCAGCAGTCCACGGGGGGCCCCCTTCGAGGGCTACACCTTC. Amino acids: CASSPRGAPFEGYTF. The whole variable domain, remainder taken from reference TRBV11-2 and TRBJ1-2, is EAGVAQSPRYKIIEKRQSVAFWCNPISGHATLYWYQQILGQGPKLLIQFQNNGVVDDSQLPKDRFSAERLKGVDSTLKIQPAKLEDSAVYLCASSPRGAPFEGYTFGSGTRLTVV.

The CDR3 coding sequence is TGTGCCAGCAGTTATCGACCCCTCGATGGCTACACCTTC. Translating it yields CASSYRPLDGYTF. The V call is TRBV6-5, the J call TRBJ1-2; D unclear. Trimming removed 3 bases at V and 6 bases at J, with 11 bases between. From germline, CDR1 is MNHEY and CDR2 SVGAGI. The CDR3 contains 13 residues.

The chain recombines TRBV28 with TRBJ2-7; no clear D. This CDR3 spans 15 amino acids. Germline CDR1 MDHEN, CDR2 SYDVKM. Deletions cut 7 bases from V and 0 bases from J, with 16 bases between. The CDR3 region is CASNLDVINSYEQYF. CDR3 nucleotides: TGTGCCAGCAATCTCGACGTTATTAACTCCTACGAGCAGTACTTC. Complete variable domain (other parts from reference TRBV28 and TRBJ2-7): DVKVTQSSRYLVKRTGEKVFLECVQDMDHENMFWYRQDPGLGLRLIYFSYDVKMKEKGDIPEGYSVSREKKERFSLILESASTNQTSMYLCASNLDVINSYEQYFGPGTRLTVT.

The genes are TRBV6-1 and TRBJ2-4; 10 bases are a match to TRBD2. Germline loops: CDR1 MNHNS, CDR2 SASEGT. This CDR3 comprises 21 residues. Losses at the gene ends were 1 base for V and 0 bases for J; bases not matched to a gene: 15. The CDR3 is CASSEGAGSGGATLAKNIQYF. CDR3 DNA: TGTGCCAGCAGTGAAGGGGCCGGGAGCGGGGGGGCGACCTTAGCCAAAAACATTCAGTACTTC.

The chain has TRBV7-9 and TRBJ2-2; the D is unclear. The CDR3 sequence is 13 residues long. Germline values: CDR1 SEHNR, CDR2 FQNEAQ (reference sequence). V dropped 1 base and J dropped 7 bases, with 7 bases sitting between them. The DNA for the CDR3 is TGTGCCAGCAGCTTAGGGGGAAGCGGGGAGCTGTTTTTT. It translates to CASSLGGSGELFF. The variable domain in full, completed from reference TRBV7-9 and TRBJ2-2, reads DTGVSQNPRHKITKRGQNVTFRCDPISEHNRLYWYRQTLGQGPEFLTYFQNEAQLEKSRLLSDRFSAERPKGSFSTLEIQRTEQGDSAMYLCASSLGGSGELFFGEGSRLTVL.

V and J are TRBV6-1 and TRBJ1-1; 8 bases agree with TRBD1. J was trimmed by 3 bases and V by 7 bases; bases with no gene match: 7. Per germline, CDR1 MNHNS and CDR2 SASEGT. This CDR3 is built from 14 residues. In DNA, the CDR3 is TGTGCCAGCATCACAGGGGGTGGGTACACTGAAGCTTTCTTT. This codes for CASITGGGYTEAFF.

The CDR3 coding sequence is TGTGCCAGCAGCTTGCAAGGGAACACTGAAGCTTTCTTT. As protein: CASSLQGNTEAFF. This sequence joins TRBV11-1 and TRBJ1-1, with unresolved D. This CDR3 comprises 13 residues. The germline V and J ends were trimmed by 3 bases and 1 base, with 6 bases remaining between them. The germline V gene has CDR1 SGHAT and CDR2 FQDESV (reference sequence).

This clone was observed a single time. The CDR3 bases are TGTGCCAGCAGCTCCGGGGGACTACAAGAGACCCAGTACTTC. It yields the protein CASSSGGLQETQYF. The chain couples TRBV5-6 to TRBJ2-5; 7 nucleotides match TRBD2. The CDR3 loop spans 14 amino acids. Germline V gene lookup returns CDR1 SGHDT and CDR2 YYEEEE. The V segment lost 3 bases and the J segment 2 bases; nucleotides outside the gene matches: 4.

This clone was seen a single time. The chain carries TRBV29-1 and TRBJ1-1; D unclear. The CDR3 totals 13 residues. Germline values: CDR1 SQVTM, CDR2 ANQGSEA. V lost 6 bases and J 1 base, leaving 12 bases between the germline ends. The CDR3 DNA is TGCAGCGTGTATCGACGGACGAACACTGAAGCTTTCTTT. It yields the protein CSVYRRTNTEAFF.

The genes are TRBV6-1 and TRBJ1-5, with TRBD1 identical over 12 bases. The CDR3 contains 15 residues. V dropped 6 bases and J dropped 6; count of bases not matched to a gene: 6. Germline V CDR1 and CDR2: MNHNS, SASEGT. The DNA of the CDR3 is TGTGCCAGCAGACGGGACAGGGGGCGAGGTCAGCCCCAGCATTTT. Its translation is CASRRDRGRGQPQHF.

The rearrangement uses TRBV9 and TRBJ2-2; possible D gene TRBD2, 7 bases. Per germline, CDR1 SGDLS and CDR2 YYNGEE. Trimming left V 5 bases short and J 4 bases short, with 18 bases between. The CDR3 contains 16 residues. The CDR3 spells CASSRGGRRSTGELFF. DNA of the CDR3: TGTGCCAGCAGTAGGGGGGGCCGCAGGAGCACCGGGGAGCTGTTTTTT.

This clone was detected only once. The J gene is TRBJ1-1, the V gene TRBV30, with 11 nucleotides matching TRBD1. CDR3 length: 13 residues. The trim removed 5 bases at V and 5 bases at J, leaving 4 bases unmatched. The V gene's germline CDR1 is GTSNPN and CDR2 SVGIG (reference sequence). The CDR3 region is CAWGDRGTTEAFF. CDR3 coding DNA: TGTGCCTGGGGGGACAGGGGGACGACTGAAGCTTTCTTT.